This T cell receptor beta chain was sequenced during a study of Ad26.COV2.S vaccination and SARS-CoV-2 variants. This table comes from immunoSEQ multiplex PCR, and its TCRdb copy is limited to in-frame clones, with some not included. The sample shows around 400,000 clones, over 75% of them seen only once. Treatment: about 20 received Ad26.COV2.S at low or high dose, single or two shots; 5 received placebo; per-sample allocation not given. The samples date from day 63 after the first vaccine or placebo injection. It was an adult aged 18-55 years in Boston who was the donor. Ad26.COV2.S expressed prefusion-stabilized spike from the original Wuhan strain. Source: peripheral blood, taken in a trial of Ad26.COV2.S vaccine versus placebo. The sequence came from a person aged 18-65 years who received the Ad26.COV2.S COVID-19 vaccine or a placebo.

The CDR3 loop reads CASSLRPLAGGYNEQFF. CDR3 DNA: TGTGCCAGCAGCCTCCGCCCACTAGCGGGAGGGTACAATGAGCAGTTCTTC. This chain links TRBV9 with TRBJ2-1; 13 bases fit TRBD2. The ends lost 4 bases at V and 4 bases at J; junction bases unmatched: 8. From germline, CDR1 is SGDLS and CDR2 YYNGEE. This CDR3 contains 17 residues.